A single sample gave rise to the 9 T cell receptor beta chains below, sequenced in a study of Ad26.COV2.S vaccination and SARS-CoV-2 variants. Treatment specified: around 19 received Ad26.COV2.S at low or high dose, single or two shots; roughly 5 received placebo; per-sample allocation not given. The samples date from day 63 after the first vaccine or placebo injection. Only in-frame clones appear in the TCRdb table, and some are missing; sequencing was by immunoSEQ multiplex PCR. In the table there are about 350,000 clones, around nine tenths of which are singletons. Sequenced here: peripheral blood, sampled in a trial of Ad26.COV2.S vaccine versus placebo. These receptors were obtained from a person aged 18 to 59 who received the Ad26.COV2.S COVID-19 vaccine or a placebo.

This clone was detected a few times. The chain uses TRBV3-1 (or the pseudogene TRBV3-2) and TRBJ1-1, with D perhaps TRBD1 (5 bases). Trimming left V 4 bases short and J 0 bases short, with 12 bases between. CDR3 length equals 15 residues. Germline V gives CDR1 LGHDT, CDR2 YNNKEL (reference sequence). CDR3 region: CASSRTTEMNTEAFF. CDR3 in DNA: TGTGCCAGCAGCCGAACGACAGAGATGAACACTGAAGCTTTCTTT.

The V and J genes are TRBV28 and TRBJ1-2, with 8 bases aligning to TRBD1. CDR3 length: 14 residues. Looked up from germline, CDR1 is MDHEN and CDR2 is SYDVKM. With V trimmed by 6 bases and J by 5 bases, 8 bases remained unmatched. The CDR3 DNA follows: TGTGCCAGCAGGATAGCAGGGGGCGCTTATGGCTACACCTTC. It codes for CASRIAGGAYGYTF.

This clone was detected a few times. The chain recombines TRBV11-2 with TRBJ1-1; tentative D call: TRBD1 (5 bases). Germline V CDR1 and CDR2: SGHAT, FQNNGV. This CDR3 comprises 17 residues. V lost 4 bases, J lost 1 base, and 19 bases lay in between. CDR3 DNA sequence: TGTGCCAGCAGCTACCGACACCCCGGGGCGAAGAACACTGAAGCTTTCTTT. It specifies CASSYRHPGAKNTEAFF.

The rearrangement links TRBV27 to TRBJ2-7; the D gene is possibly TRBD1 (6 bases). The CDR3 covers 13 residues. V lost 3 bases to trimming and J lost 5 bases, with 11 bases between them. Germline-derived CDR1 and CDR2 are MNHEY and SMNVEV (reference sequence). CDR3 amino acids: CASSFTGKHEQYF. The CDR3 bases are TGTGCCAGCAGTTTCACAGGGAAACACGAGCAGTACTTC.

The CDR3 region is CASSLAGADSPLHF. In DNA form, the CDR3 reads TGTGCCAGCAGCTTAGCAGGGGCGGATTCACCCCTCCACTTT. The chain employs TRBV7-8 and TRBJ1-6; a weak D match, TRBD1 (5 bases). The germline CDR1 and CDR2 sequences are SGHVS and FQNEAQ. The CDR3 has 14 residues. V lost 0 bases to trimming and J lost 8 bases, with 8 bases between them. The entire variable domain, with the rest obtained from reference TRBV7-8 and TRBJ1-6, is as follows: GAGVSQSPRYKVAKRGQDVALRCDPISGHVSLFWYQQALGQGPEFLTYFQNEAQLDKSGLPSDRFFAERPEGSVSTLKIQRTQQEDSAVYLCASSLAGADSPLHFGNGTRLTVT.

This clone was picked up one time. The V call is TRBV28, the J call TRBJ1-1; weak D call: TRBD1 (6 bases). The CDR3 runs 14 residues. Germline loops: CDR1 MDHEN, CDR2 SYDVKM. V was cut by 2 bases and J by 5 bases, with 12 bases left in between. The CDR3 nucleotides read TGTGCCAGCAGTTTAAGGGGGGGAGGGACTGAAGCTTTCTTT. Translating it yields CASSLRGGGTEAFF.

The chain uses TRBV7-8 and TRBJ2-3; D is unresolved. CDR3 length: 15 amino acids. Germline lookup yields CDR1 SGHVS and CDR2 FQNEAQ. Deletions cut 10 bases from V and 2 bases from J, with 19 bases between. The CDR3 DNA follows: TGTGCCACCCGAGCTGGAGTTGTACACACAGATACGCAGTATTTT. It codes for CATRAGVVHTDTQYF. Full variable domain (outside the CDR3, taken from reference TRBV7-8 and TRBJ2-3): GAGVSQSPRYKVAKRGQDVALRCDPISGHVSLFWYQQALGQGPEFLTYFQNEAQLDKSGLPSDRFFAERPEGSVSTLKIQRTQQEDSAVYLCATRAGVVHTDTQYFGPGTRLTVL.

The chain joins TRBV5-6 to TRBJ1-5; 8 bases are a match to TRBD1. CDR1 SGHDT and CDR2 YYEEEE come from the germline V gene. CDR3 length: 18 amino acids. J was trimmed by 3 bases and V by 5 bases; bases with no gene match: 16. CDR3 coding DNA: TGTGCCAGCAGAGGAAGGACAGGGACGGTGGGTGACAATCAGCCCCAGCATTTT. Translating it yields CASRGRTGTVGDNQPQHF.

This chain connects TRBV6-2 or TRBV6-3 to TRBJ1-6; 10 bases match TRBD1. The CDR3 length is 16 residues. Trimming removed 2 bases from V and 10 bases from J; junction bases left unmatched: 8. Germline V gene lookup returns CDR1 MNHEY and CDR2 SVGEGT. The CDR3 region is CASSYPGTGVASPLHF. The CDR3 DNA is TGTGCCAGCAGTTACCCCGGGACAGGGGTGGCCTCACCCCTCCACTTT.